The rows below give T cell receptor beta chains drawn from one sample of a study of immune characterization of retroperitoneal liposarcoma. TCRdb called the PCR reads again in MiXCR, with one record for every CDR3 protein. The sample gives more than 9,000 distinct CDR3 sequences, around a third of which show up once; 10% is in the top ten. The source material was tumor tissue. These receptor sequences come from a female donor with retroperitoneal liposarcoma. The CDR3 runs from the conserved cysteine through the conserved F or W. Each record gives: J gene, D gene, clone size, V gene, CDR3 protein, CDR3 DNA. The D gene is left open where the match is weak. Part of the rows lack a size; the others show once, few, many or a class for expanded clones.

TRBJ2-3	TRBD2	-	TRBV7-9	CASSLTSGKETQYF	TGTGCCAGCAGCTTGACTAGCGGGAAAGAAACGCAGTATTTT
TRBJ1-2	-	-	TRBV10-3	CAISWRNEGYGYTF	TGTGCCATCAGCTGGCGTAACGAGGGGTATGGCTACACCTTC
TRBJ2-7	TRBD2	-	TRBV6-9	CASSSASGGFYEQYF	TGTGCCAGCAGTTCAGCTAGCGGGGGATTCTACGAGCAGTACTTC
TRBJ2-1	-	-	TRBV6-1	CASTRRLTGPQETQFF	TGTGCCAGCACTAGAAGGTTAACAGGCCCACAAGAGACCCAGTTCTTC
TRBJ1-5	-	many	TRBV7-2	CASSRDISNQPQHF	TGTGCCAGCAGCCGAGACATTAGCAATCAGCCCCAGCATTTT
TRBJ2-1	-	-	TRBV6-6	CASSYWKGDEQFF	TGTGCCAGCAGTTACTGGAAGGGCGATGAGCAGTTCTTC
TRBJ2-4	-	few	TRBV6-1	CASSDRGGNIQYF	TGTGCCAGCAGTGACAGGGGTGGAAACATTCAGTACTTC
TRBJ2-5	TRBD2	few	TRBV6-1	CASSLDLRLAGGPSQETQYF	TGTGCCAGCAGCCTGGACCTCAGACTAGCGGGAGGGCCGTCCCAAGAGACCCAGTACTTC
TRBJ2-3	-	few	TRBV27	CASNGWGDANTQYF	TGTGCCTCTAACGGGTGGGGAGACGCAAATACGCAGTATTTT
TRBJ2-3	-	-	TRBV4-1	CASSQDGATATDTQYF	TGTGCCAGCAGCCAAGACGGCGCAACCGCCACAGATACGCAGTATTTT
TRBJ2-1	-	-	TRBV4-2	CASSQDAGTSSYNEQFF	TGTGCCAGCAGCCAAGACGCCGGGACCAGCTCCTACAATGAGCAGTTCTTC
TRBJ2-5	TRBD2	few	TRBV6-1	CASSEARASGQETQYF	TGTGCCAGCAGTGAAGCCCGGGCTAGCGGACAAGAGACCCAGTACTTC
TRBJ2-1	-	once	TRBV7-2	CASSSPYEQFF	TGTGCCAGCAGCTCACCCTACGAGCAGTTCTTC
TRBJ2-1	-	-	TRBV27	CATKGHSLYNEQFF	TGTGCCACCAAGGGACATTCACTTTACAATGAGCAGTTCTTC
TRBJ2-1	-	-	TRBV12-3/TRBV12-4	CASSFRGTATSEQFF	TGTGCCAGCAGTTTTCGGGGGACAGCAACAAGCGAGCAGTTCTTC
TRBJ2-1	TRBD2	-	TRBV6-6	CASSYVGGTYNEQFF	TGTGCCAGCAGTTACGTCGGGGGGACCTACAATGAGCAGTTCTTC
TRBJ2-5	-	-	TRBV27	CASSPGGETQYF	TGTGCCAGCAGTCCAGGGGGGGAGACCCAGTACTTC
TRBJ2-5	-	-	TRBV7-3	CASSGGRQETQYF	TGTGCCAGCAGCGGCGGACGACAAGAGACCCAGTACTTC
TRBJ2-5	TRBD2	-	TRBV27	CASSLRPGGQETQYF	TGTGCCAGCAGTTTACGGCCGGGAGGGCAAGAGACCCAGTACTTC
TRBJ2-1	-	-	TRBV27	CASSPRQGGAYNEQFF	TGTGCCAGCAGTCCTCGGCAGGGGGGCGCCTACAATGAGCAGTTCTTC
TRBJ2-4	TRBD2	-	TRBV6-1	CASSGGTKVNIQYF	TGTGCCAGCAGTGGAGGGACTAAGGTGAACATTCAGTACTTC
TRBJ2-3	TRBD1	-	TRBV7-6	CASSLGGWGTGNADTQYF	TGTGCCAGCAGCTTAGGTGGATGGGGGACAGGGAATGCAGATACGCAGTATTTT
TRBJ1-1	-	-	TRBV4-1	CASSRSENTEAFF	TGCGCCAGCAGCCGGTCAGAGAACACTGAAGCTTTCTTT
TRBJ1-6	-	few	TRBV7-2	CASSLDPGIFSPLHF	TGTGCCAGCAGCTTAGACCCAGGGATATTTTCACCCCTCCACTTT
TRBJ2-5	-	medium-sized	TRBV7-6	CASSPPFGRGEGETQYF	TGTGCCAGCAGCCCCCCTTTCGGGCGGGGCGAGGGGGAGACCCAGTACTTC
TRBJ1-1	TRBD1	medium-sized	TRBV6-1	CASSEGQGYTEAFF	TGTGCCAGCAGTGAGGGACAGGGCTACACTGAAGCTTTCTTT
TRBJ2-7	TRBD2	few	TRBV12-3/TRBV12-4	CASTPGRVSGRRYEQYF	TGTGCCAGCACTCCCGGGAGAGTTAGCGGGAGAAGGTACGAGCAGTACTTC
TRBJ1-1	-	-	TRBV6-1	CASSEEGINTEAFF	TGTGCCAGCAGTGAAGAGGGCATTAACACTGAAGCTTTCTTT
TRBJ2-7	TRBD2	-	TRBV6-5	CASSIDYVSGGPYEQYF	TGTGCCAGCAGTATCGACTACGTATCGGGAGGCCCCTACGAGCAGTACTTC